This passage covers 13 T cell receptor beta chains from one sample sequenced in a study of T cell responses to AZD1222 COVID-19 vaccine (dated by TCRdb to about 2021). What the time point label conveys for this sample: about 28 days (+/-7) after the second vaccine dose. The library was prepared using the immunoSEQ multiplex PCR assay. TCRdb carries this immuneACCESS record with in-frame sequences only. Its versions omit some clonotypes, under half of them owing to an unresolved V gene in the studies checked, with the rest unexplained. The sample table contains 55,000 to 70,000 clones; only one count was recorded for approximately 92% of them. The top ten clones comprise under 6.5% of the sample. The sequencing used peripheral blood, collected 28 days after the second AZD1222 dose. The receptors derive from an adult who received the AZD1222 COVID-19 vaccine.

The rearrangement uses TRBV12-3 or TRBV12-4 and TRBJ1-2; D uncertain. This CDR3 comprises 13 residues. V lost 4 bases, J lost 0 bases, and 6 bases lay in between. CDR3 DNA: TGTGCCAGCAGTTCACGGGCTAACTATGGCTACACCTTC. Translating gives CASSSRANYGYTF.

The J gene is TRBJ1-4, the V gene TRBV5-5; D perhaps matches TRBD1 (6 bases). Germline assignment: CDR1 SGHKS and CDR2 YYEKEE (reference sequence). The CDR3 runs 13 residues. The V gene lost 5 bases and the J gene lost 8 bases, with 13 bases spanning the gap. DNA for the CDR3: TGTGCCAGCAGGCCCTCAGGGGTGGAAAAACTGTTTTTT. This translates into CASRPSGVEKLFF.

The chain is built from TRBV5-4 and TRBJ1-4; 8 bases are shared with TRBD1. The CDR3 is made up of 15 amino acids. Germline V gives CDR1 SGHNT, CDR2 YYREEE (reference sequence). V shed 4 bases and J 3 bases; nucleotides not matched to a gene: 5. CDR3 sequence: CASSLQQGANEKLFF. CDR3 in DNA: TGTGCCAGCAGCCTACAACAGGGGGCTAATGAAAAACTGTTTTTT.

The V and J genes are TRBV18 and TRBJ2-1; D might be TRBD2 (5 bases). CDR1 and CDR2 from the germline V gene are KGHSH and LQKENI. The CDR3 contains 16 residues. V shed 0 bases and J shed 8 bases, with 17 bases lying between them. CDR3 coding DNA: TGTGCCAGCTCACCACCGAACCGAGGGCTTGGGGATGAGCAGTTCTTC. Translating gives CASSPPNRGLGDEQFF.

This chain connects TRBV19 to TRBJ1-1, with D possibly TRBD1 on 5 matching bases. The CDR3 consists of 14 residues. Germline assignment: CDR1 LNHDA and CDR2 SQIVND (reference sequence). Trimming pared 7 bases from V and 3 bases from J, leaving 15 bases between. The DNA of the CDR3 is TGTGCCAGTATACAGGCGGGGAGGGACACTGAAGCTTTCTTT. This codes for CASIQAGRDTEAFF. The full variable domain, in which reference TRBV19 and TRBJ1-1 provide the parts outside the CDR3, is DGGITQSPKYLFRKEGQNVTLSCEQNLNHDAMYWYRQDPGQGLRLIYYSQIVNDFQKGDIAEGYSVSREKKESFPLTVTSAQKNPTAFYLCASIQAGRDTEAFFGQGTRLTVV.

The count of this clone is one. This sequence joins TRBV5-4 and TRBJ2-2; D remains unclear. Trimming left V 6 bases short and J 1 base short, with 10 bases between. This CDR3 has 14 residues. CDR1 SGHNT and CDR2 YYREEE come from the germline V gene (reference sequence). CDR3 sequence reads: CASKAELNTGELFF. The CDR3 coding sequence is TGTGCCAGCAAGGCGGAATTGAACACCGGGGAGCTGTTTTTT.

As to this clone: A junction end diverges from the germline sequence, so it may reflect a read error. The rearrangement uses TRBV15 and TRBJ1-1; D gene unclear. This CDR3 region has 13 residues. Germline V CDR1 and CDR2: LNHNV, YYDKDF (reference sequence). The CDR3 loop reads CATRRGSESEAFF. CDR3 coding DNA: TGTGCCACCAGGAGAGGCTCGGAGTCTGAAGCTTTCTTT.

This rearrangement joins TRBV6-2 or TRBV6-3 to TRBJ1-6; D is unresolved. V was pared by 0 bases and J by 14 bases, with 11 bases between. The CDR3 runs 13 residues. Germline CDR1 reads MNHEY; CDR2 reads SVGEGT. CDR3 amino acids: CASSYSNPRSLHF. The CDR3 DNA is TGTGCCAGCAGTTACTCGAACCCGAGGTCCCTCCACTTT.

This clone was detected only once. The J gene is TRBJ1-4, the V gene TRBV6-2 or TRBV6-3; D not resolved. With 5 bases removed from V and 0 bases from J, the gap between germline ends came to 7 bases. Germline V CDR1 and CDR2: MNHEY, SVGEGT. CDR3 length: 14 amino acids. The CDR3 loop is CASSRTTTNEKLFF. The CDR3 DNA sequence: TGTGCCAGCAGTCGGACGACAACTAATGAAAAACTGTTTTTT.

The CDR3, as DNA: TGTGCCAGCAGTTCTAATCCGGACAGTCAAAATCAGCCCCAGCATTTT. This translates into CASSSNPDSQNQPQHF. The chain combines TRBV6-5 with TRBJ1-5, with D possibly matching TRBD1 (6 bases). From germline, CDR1 is MNHEY and CDR2 SVGAGI. This CDR3 has 16 amino acids. V shed 4 bases and J shed 4 bases, with 17 bases lying between them.

This chain's CDR3 is CASSPVAGGPSTGELFF. In nucleotides, the CDR3 is TGTGCCAGCTCACCTGTAGCGGGAGGGCCTAGCACCGGGGAGCTGTTTTTT. The chain joins TRBV18 to TRBJ2-2; 11 positions match TRBD2. Germline V CDR1 and CDR2: KGHSH, LQKENI. The CDR3 length is 17 residues. Trimming cost V 3 bases and J 4 bases; bases outside gene matches: 7.

The chain joins TRBV19 to TRBJ2-1, with D possibly being TRBD2 (6 bases). CDR3 size: 16 residues. V was clipped by 6 bases and J by 3 bases, with 18 bases between them. Germline CDR1 LNHDA, CDR2 SQIVND (reference sequence). This chain's CDR3 is CASRPTWREYYNEQFF. The CDR3 DNA reads TGTGCCAGTAGGCCAACATGGAGGGAGTACTACAATGAGCAGTTCTTC.

CDR3 protein: CASSERAPGGEQYF. As DNA, the CDR3 is TGCGCCAGCAGTGAGCGGGCTCCGGGGGGCGAGCAGTACTTC. The genes are TRBV10-1 and TRBJ2-7, with 7 bases lining up with TRBD2. The CDR3 runs to 14 residues. The germline CDR1 and CDR2 sequences are WNHNN and SYGVQD (reference sequence). Unmatched junction bases numbered 7, after V lost 2 bases and J lost 6 bases.